Shown below are 32 T cell receptor beta chains from a single sample sequenced in a study of identical twins (dated by TCRdb to the mid-2010s). Library creation used 5' RACE. Reads for this sample came from an Illumina HiSeq 2000. TCRdb trimmed public reads at Q25 via fastp, called clones via MiXCR and kept in-frame beta chains. Merged by CDR3 protein, the rows form single entries marked with the most common genes and DNA. The table for this sample lists 400,000 to 500,000 distinct CDR3 sequences; roughly 13% of them were counted only once. Approximately 0.98% of the sample lies in the top ten. This sample also belongs to another study, concerning yellow fever vaccine responses in identical twins.

What was sequenced was CD4+ T cells sorted from blood. Receptors originate from a woman younger than 30 in good health.

This clonotype occurred a few times. The chain uses TRBV7-2 and TRBJ2-7; TRBD2 matches 8 bases. CDR1 and CDR2 from the germline V gene are SGHTA and FQGNSA. Trimming cost V 2 bases and J 6 bases; bases outside gene matches: 9. The CDR3 sequence is 15 residues long. CDR3 region: CASSLTGGSGREQYF. The CDR3 DNA follows: TGTGCCAGCAGCTTAACGGGGGGGTCGGGTCGCGAGCAGTACTTC.

The V call is TRBV5-1, the J call TRBJ2-1, with D possibly matching TRBD2 (5 bases). This CDR3 spans 19 amino acids. The germline V gene has CDR1 SGHRS and CDR2 YFSETQ. V shed 0 bases and J shed 1 base, with 20 bases lying between them. The CDR3 region is CASSLAWASRELSYNEQFF. The CDR3 bases are TGCGCCAGCAGCTTGGCCTGGGCTAGCCGCGAACTTTCCTACAATGAGCAGTTCTTC.

Here the CDR3 reads CASSTGLPSYNEQFF. The CDR3 DNA follows: TGTGCCAGTAGTACTGGACTCCCCTCCTACAATGAGCAGTTCTTC. The chain uses TRBV19 and TRBJ2-1; D is possibly TRBD2 (5 bases). Germline V gives CDR1 LNHDA, CDR2 SQIVND (reference sequence). The CDR3 is 15 amino acids. V gave up 4 bases and J gave up 0 bases, with 10 bases separating them.

This clonotype was seen a few times. The chain is built from TRBV12-3 or TRBV12-4 and TRBJ2-1; perhaps TRBD1 as D (5 bases). The V and J ends lost 4 bases and 4 bases respectively, with 20 bases between them. CDR3 length: 17 residues. CDR3 bases: TGTGCCAGCAGTTCATCCGCGCAGGCAGGGATATACAATGAGCAGTTCTTC. Its protein is CASSSSAQAGIYNEQFF.

The chain uses TRBV28 and TRBJ2-7; 12 bases map to TRBD2. The V gene's germline CDR1 is MDHEN and CDR2 SYDVKM. With V trimmed by 6 bases and J by 4 bases, 4 bases remained unmatched. The CDR3 is 14 residues long. CDR3 nucleotide sequence: TGTGCCAGCAGGACTAGCGGGAGAAATTACGAGCAGTACTTC. Protein product: CASRTSGRNYEQYF.

This clonotype was recorded at least ten times. The V and J genes are TRBV28 and TRBJ1-1; D ambiguous. This CDR3 has 13 amino acids. Germline CDR1 is MDHEN and CDR2 is SYDVKM. Trimming removed 3 bases from V and 11 bases from J, with 16 bases in between. The chain's CDR3 is CASSLEVLTEAFF. CDR3 nucleotides: TGTGCCAGCAGTTTGGAAGTTCTAACGGAGGCTTTCTTT.

This clonotype was counted a few times. J is TRBJ1-1 and V is TRBV6-4, with D possibly being TRBD1 (5 bases). This CDR3 contains 13 residues. Between the trimmed V and J ends, which lost 5 bases and 1 base, there was a span of 8 bases. Germline assignment: CDR1 MRHNA and CDR2 SNTAGT. CDR3 loop: CASSSGRNTEAFF. The CDR3 bases are TGTGCCAGCAGTTCAGGGAGGAACACTGAAGCTTTCTTT.

This chain connects TRBV5-1 to TRBJ2-7; D ambiguous. V was shortened by 5 bases and J by 2 bases, with 14 bases between the two germline ends. The CDR3 has 14 amino acids. Per germline, CDR1 SGHRS and CDR2 YFSETQ. CDR3 sequence (DNA): TGCGCCAGCAGTTCAGGCAGGTCTACCTACGAGCAGTACTTC. It is translated as CASSSGRSTYEQYF.

V usage is TRBV6-1 and J usage is TRBJ2-5, with D maybe TRBD1 (5 bases). Germline lookup yields CDR1 MNHNS and CDR2 SASEGT. This CDR3 spans 13 amino acids. The V gene lost 6 bases and the J gene lost 5 bases, with 13 bases spanning the gap. The CDR3 nucleotides read TGTGCCAGCAGCTCAAAGGGGTACGAGACCCAGTACTTC. Its protein product is CASSSKGYETQYF.

This chain connects TRBV20-1 to TRBJ1-3; 7 nucleotides line up with TRBD1. The CDR3 spans 14 residues. After removal of 5 bases from V and 3 bases from J, the junction contained 7 bases not matched to a gene. The germline V gene encodes CDR1 DFQATT and CDR2 SNEGSKA (reference sequence). The CDR3, as DNA: TGCAGTGCTCTGAGTGGGACAGATGGAAACACCATATATTTT. This sequence encodes CSALSGTDGNTIYF.

This clonotype came up a few times. The V and J genes are TRBV29-1 and TRBJ2-5, with D perhaps TRBD2 (5 bases). With 4 bases removed from V and 5 bases from J, the gap between germline ends came to 20 bases. The CDR3 spans 15 residues. Germline V gene sequence: CDR1 SQVTM, CDR2 ANQGSEA. The CDR3 is CSVVSFGQRGETQYF. As DNA, the CDR3 is TGCAGCGTTGTTTCTTTTGGGCAGCGAGGGGAGACCCAGTACTTC.

The CDR3 DNA follows: TGTGCCAGCAGCAAAGCCACAAGACTAGCGGGGGGAAATGAGCAGTTCTTC. It codes for CASSKATRLAGGNEQFF. The V gene is TRBV21-1, the J gene TRBJ2-1; the table's D call TRBD2 went unverified against the DNA. TRBV21-1 is a pseudogene. This CDR3 has 17 residues.

The V gene is TRBV7-9, the J gene TRBJ2-3; D is unresolved. Germline V CDR1 and CDR2: SEHNR, FQNEAQ (reference sequence). V lost 0 bases to trimming and J lost 1 base, with 5 bases between them. The CDR3 sequence is 14 residues long. Here the CDR3 DNA reads TGTGCCAGCAGCTTAGCGTGGGGCACAGATACGCAGTATTTT. Protein product: CASSLAWGTDTQYF. Combining the CDR3 with reference TRBV7-9 and TRBJ2-3 gives the whole variable domain DTGVSQNPRHKITKRGQNVTFRCDPISEHNRLYWYRQTLGQGPEFLTYFQNEAQLEKSRLLSDRFSAERPKGSFSTLEIQRTEQGDSAMYLCASSLAWGTDTQYFGPGTRLTVL.

This clonotype was seen at least ten times. The rearrangement joins TRBV6-2 or TRBV6-3 to TRBJ2-7, with TRBD1 matching over 8 bases. The length of the CDR3 is 13 residues. Germline V lookup: CDR1 MNHEY, CDR2 SVGEGT. Trimming at V came to 6 bases and at J to 3 bases, leaving 4 bases not matched to a gene. CDR3 coding DNA: TGTGCCAGCAGCGGACAGGGAATCTACGAGCAGTACTTC. Protein product: CASSGQGIYEQYF.

This clonotype was seen a few times. The V and J genes are TRBV25-1 and TRBJ2-7; maybe TRBD1 (6 bases). Trimming stripped 2 bases from V and 0 bases from J, with 8 bases between. Per germline, CDR1 MGHDK and CDR2 SYGVNS. This CDR3 is built from 14 residues. The CDR3 sequence: CASSETGSSYEQYF. The CDR3 region has the DNA TGTGCCAGCAGTGAAACAGGGAGCTCCTACGAGCAGTACTTC.

There are a few counts of this clonotype. The chain uses TRBV12-3 or TRBV12-4 and TRBJ2-1; a weak D match, TRBD2 (5 bases). Trimming cost V 6 bases and J 9 bases, with 18 bases left between them. This CDR3 region has 14 residues. The CDR3 DNA reads as TGTGCCAGCAGCCCCGGACCCCCGGCGGGTGAGCAGTTCTTC. As protein: CASSPGPPAGEQFF.

J is TRBJ2-2 and V is TRBV6-4; D ambiguous. This CDR3 has 14 residues. Germline V lookup: CDR1 MRHNA, CDR2 SNTAGT. The V end lost 4 bases, the J end lost 1 base, and 7 bases lay between the germline ends. Written as DNA, the CDR3 is TGTGCCAGCAGTGTTTTAGGGAACACCGGGGAGCTGTTTTTT. Amino acid sequence: CASSVLGNTGELFF.

As regards this clonotype: With a much larger clone just one base away, this may be a read error. CDR3 bases: TGTGCCAGCAGAGGAGACTCTGGAAACACCATATATTTT. Translation gives CASRGDSGNTIYF. The chain uses TRBV2 and TRBJ1-3; D is undetermined. From germline, CDR1 is SNHLY and CDR2 FYNNEI. The germline V and J ends were trimmed by 6 bases and 0 bases, with 6 bases remaining between them. This CDR3 contains 13 residues.

This clonotype was seen a handful of times. The rearrangement uses TRBV4-3 and TRBJ2-3, with D perhaps being TRBD1 or TRBD2 (5 bases each). Germline CDR1 reads LGHNA; CDR2 reads YSLEER. This CDR3 region has 13 residues. V was pared by 0 bases and J by 6 bases, with 7 bases between. The CDR3 DNA is TGCGCCAGCAGCCAAGATGAGGGGGATACGCAGTATTTT. It specifies CASSQDEGDTQYF.

This clonotype was seen more than once but under ten times. The rearrangement uses TRBV5-6 and TRBJ2-3, with D maybe TRBD2 (6 bases). This CDR3 is 15 amino acids long. V was shortened by 0 bases and J by 0 bases, with 8 bases between the two germline ends. CDR1 and CDR2 (germline): SGHDT, YYEEEE. For the CDR3, the DNA is TGTGCCAGCAGCTTGGGTAGCGGTAGCACAGATACGCAGTATTTT. This encodes CASSLGSGSTDTQYF. The full variable domain, its missing parts supplied by reference TRBV5-6 and TRBJ2-3, is DAGVTQSPTHLIKTRGQQVTLRCSPKSGHDTVSWYQQALGQGPQFIFQYYEEEERQRGNFPDRFSGHQFPNYSSELNVNALLLGDSALYLCASSLGSGSTDTQYFGPGTRLTVL.

This clonotype was recorded at least ten times. The V call is TRBV29-1, the J call TRBJ2-7; 12 nucleotides agree with TRBD2. J was trimmed by 6 bases and V by 1 base; bases with no gene match: 10. CDR3 size: 16 residues. Germline assignment: CDR1 SQVTM and CDR2 ANQGSEA. CDR3 sequence reads: CSVEGSSGRASFEQYF. The CDR3 DNA reads as TGCAGCGTTGAAGGGTCTAGCGGGAGGGCCTCTTTCGAGCAGTACTTC.

This clonotype was counted many times. This rearrangement joins TRBV12-3 or TRBV12-4 to TRBJ2-1, with 9 bases lining up with TRBD2. V lost 3 bases to trimming and J lost 4 bases; unmatched junction nucleotides: 4. The CDR3 covers 15 residues. For the CDR3, the DNA is TGTGCCAGCAGTTTCTTTGCGGGAGGGTACAATGAGCAGTTCTTC. It is translated as CASSFFAGGYNEQFF.

This clonotype was seen a few times. V and J are TRBV5-1 and TRBJ2-1, with D perhaps assigned TRBD1 or TRBD2 (5 bases each). The V end lost 0 bases, the J end lost 7 bases, and 14 bases lay between the germline ends. Germline V CDR1 and CDR2: SGHRS, YFSETQ. CDR3 length: 15 residues. The CDR3 loop is CASSLGGSGPNEQFF. The DNA of the CDR3 is TGCGCCAGCAGCTTGGGGGGGTCTGGGCCAAATGAGCAGTTCTTC.

The V gene is TRBV14, the J gene TRBJ2-3, with D possibly being TRBD2 (5 bases). Trimming pared 0 bases from V and 5 bases from J, leaving 15 bases between. The CDR3 consists of 16 residues. Germline lookup yields CDR1 SGHDN and CDR2 FVKESK. In nucleotides, the CDR3 is TGTGCCAGCAGCCAAGAGAGGGCTAGGCTTGGAGATACGCAGTATTTT. This gives the protein CASSQERARLGDTQYF.

V gene TRBV28 combines with J gene TRBJ2-3, with D unresolved. Trimming removed 7 bases at V and 5 bases at J, with 4 bases between. Per germline, CDR1 MDHEN and CDR2 SYDVKM. The CDR3 loop spans 10 amino acids. Here the CDR3 reads CASKRDTQYF. CDR3 coding DNA: TGTGCCAGCAAACGAGATACGCAGTATTTT.

The gene calls are TRBV19 and TRBJ2-1; TRBD1 is a possible D gene (6 bases). With 5 bases removed from V and 8 bases from J, the gap between germline ends came to 13 bases. This CDR3 has 13 amino acids. CDR1 is LNHDA and CDR2 is SQIVND in the germline V gene (reference sequence). The CDR3 sequence: CASSLGTSYEQFF. The DNA of the CDR3 is TGTGCCAGTAGTCTTGGGACATCCTATGAGCAGTTCTTC. Full variable domain (missing parts from reference TRBV19 and TRBJ2-1): DGGITQSPKYLFRKEGQNVTLSCEQNLNHDAMYWYRQDPGQGLRLIYYSQIVNDFQKGDIAEGYSVSREKKESFPLTVTSAQKNPTAFYLCASSLGTSYEQFFGPGTRLTVL.

The V gene is TRBV3-1, the J gene TRBJ2-5; 7 nucleotides line up with TRBD2. The junction had 10 bases not matched to a gene; V was cut back by 4 bases and J by 5 bases. The V gene's germline CDR1 is LGHDT and CDR2 YNNKEL (reference sequence). CDR3 length equals 15 residues. The CDR3, as DNA: TGTGCCAGCAGCCTCCGACGGGGGGATGAGGAGACCCAGTACTTC. This gives the protein CASSLRRGDEETQYF.

At least ten counts were recorded for this clonotype. The chain has TRBV5-1 and TRBJ2-1; D perhaps matches TRBD2 (5 bases). The germline V gene encodes CDR1 SGHRS and CDR2 YFSETQ. The CDR3 length is 15 residues. Deletions cut 2 bases from V and 0 bases from J, with 9 bases between. CDR3 protein: CASSFTGDSYNEQFF. CDR3 nucleotides: TGCGCCAGCAGCTTTACCGGGGACTCCTACAATGAGCAGTTCTTC.

This clonotype was recorded at least ten times. The chain carries TRBV5-6 and TRBJ2-1; the match to TRBD2 covers 14 bases. Germline V lookup: CDR1 SGHDT, CDR2 YYEEEE. J gave up 5 bases and V 3 bases, and 1 base lay outside the gene matches. The length of the CDR3 is 15 residues. CDR3 sequence reads: CASSWGLAGDNEQFF. CDR3 sequence (DNA): TGTGCCAGCAGCTGGGGACTAGCGGGGGACAATGAGCAGTTCTTC. The full variable domain, its missing parts supplied by reference TRBV5-6 and TRBJ2-1, is DAGVTQSPTHLIKTRGQQVTLRCSPKSGHDTVSWYQQALGQGPQFIFQYYEEEERQRGNFPDRFSGHQFPNYSSELNVNALLLGDSALYLCASSWGLAGDNEQFFGPGTRLTVL.

In this sample, this clonotype turned up many times. The V and J genes are TRBV11-3 and TRBJ2-1; 9 nucleotides agree with TRBD2. There are 15 residues in the CDR3. V trimming: 1 base; J trimming: 9 bases; junction bases outside the gene matches: 7. CDR1 is SGHNT and CDR2 is YENEEA in the germline V gene. CDR3 DNA sequence: TGTGCCAGCAGCTTAGTAGCGGGAGTTAGTGGTGAGCAGTTCTTC. Amino acids: CASSLVAGVSGEQFF.

This chain links TRBV6-1 with TRBJ2-3; D is perhaps TRBD2 (5 bases). CDR1 and CDR2 from the germline V gene are MNHNS and SASEGT. V was clipped by 7 bases and J by 1 base, with 18 bases between them. The CDR3 has 16 residues. The CDR3 spells CASTSERSRGTDTQYF. The CDR3 DNA reads TGTGCCAGCACCTCGGAGCGGTCCCGGGGCACAGATACGCAGTATTTT.

This sequence joins TRBV15 and TRBJ2-3, with 8 bases aligning to TRBD2. From germline, CDR1 is LNHNV and CDR2 YYDKDF (reference sequence). After removal of 3 bases from V and 4 bases from J, the junction contained 12 bases not matched to a gene. The CDR3 runs 17 residues. The chain's CDR3 is CATSRRPPGGIPDTQYF. The CDR3 DNA follows: TGTGCCACCAGCAGGCGACCCCCGGGGGGGATCCCAGATACGCAGTATTTT.